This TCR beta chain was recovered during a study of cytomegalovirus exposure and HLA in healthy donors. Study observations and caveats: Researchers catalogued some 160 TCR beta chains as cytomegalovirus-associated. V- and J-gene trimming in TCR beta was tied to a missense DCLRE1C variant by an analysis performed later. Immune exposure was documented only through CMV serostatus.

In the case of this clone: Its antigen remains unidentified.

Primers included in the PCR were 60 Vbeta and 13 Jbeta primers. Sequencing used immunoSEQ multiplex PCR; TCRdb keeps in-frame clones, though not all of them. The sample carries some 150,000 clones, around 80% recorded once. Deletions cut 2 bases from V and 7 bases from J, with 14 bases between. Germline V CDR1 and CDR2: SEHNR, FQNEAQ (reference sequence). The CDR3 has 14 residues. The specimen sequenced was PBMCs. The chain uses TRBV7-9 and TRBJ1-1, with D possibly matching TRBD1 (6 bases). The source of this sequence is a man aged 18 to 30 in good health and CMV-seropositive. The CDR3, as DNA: TGTGCCAGCAGCTTACTCAGGACAGCCTTTGAAGCTTTCTTT. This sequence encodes CASSLLRTAFEAFF.